This is a list of T cell receptor beta chains from one sample in a study of T cell repertoires in cytomegalovirus infection. TCRdb re-called the reads through MiXCR, storing one row per CDR3 protein. The data show around 140,000 distinct CDR3 sequences, with 32% seen just once and about 56% held by the top ten. These TCRs' antigens remain unknown. This specimen was CD8+ T cells from cultured PBMCs, taken from culture after CMV antigen stimulation. These receptors came from a human donor in good health (CMV status not recorded). Some clones in this sample may be carry-over from other donors' samples. The CDR3 runs from the conserved cysteine through the conserved F or W. D genes are given only for firm matches. Size tells how often a clone was seen (once, few, many) or the class of an expanded clone, and some rows leave it out.

D: -; V: TRBV7-2; size: -; J: TRBJ1-1; CDR3: CASSLEIQGNTEAFF; DNA: TGTGCCAGCAGCTTAGAGATACAGGGGAACACTGAAGCTTTCTTT
D: TRBD2; V: TRBV30; size: -; J: TRBJ2-7; CDR3: CARGDADSYEQYF; DNA: TGTGCCCGGGGGGACGCCGACTCCTACGAGCAGTACTTC
D: -; V: TRBV6-6; size: many; J: TRBJ1-1; CDR3: CASSYWGEGTEAFF; DNA: TGTGCCAGCAGTTACTGGGGCGAGGGCACTGAAGCTTTCTTT
D: TRBD2; V: TRBV7-9; size: -; J: TRBJ2-3; CDR3: CASSSRASGSTDTQYF; DNA: TGTGCCAGCAGCTCACGAGCTAGCGGTAGCACAGATACGCAGTATTTT
D: TRBD1; V: TRBV7-9; size: -; J: TRBJ2-5; CDR3: CASRKTGEETQYF; DNA: TGTGCCAGCAGAAAGACAGGGGAGGAGACCCAGTACTTC
D: -; V: TRBV4-1; size: few; J: TRBJ1-4; CDR3: CASSEEGRGEKLFF; DNA: TGCGCCAGCAGCGAGGAGGGGCGCGGTGAAAAACTGTTTTTT
D: -; V: TRBV10-3; size: -; J: TRBJ1-5; CDR3: CAISESSIQPQHF; DNA: TGTGCCATCAGTGAGTCGTCGATTCAGCCCCAGCATTTT
D: TRBD1; V: TRBV27; size: -; J: TRBJ2-5; CDR3: CASGDREETQYF; DNA: TGTGCCAGCGGGGACAGGGAGGAGACCCAGTACTTC
D: -; V: TRBV27; size: many; J: TRBJ2-7; CDR3: CASRNTDYEQYF; DNA: TGTGCCAGCAGGAACACAGATTACGAGCAGTACTTC
D: -; V: TRBV4-1; size: -; J: TRBJ2-7; CDR3: CASSHPGSEQYF; DNA: TGCGCCAGCAGCCACCCGGGTTCCGAGCAGTACTTC